The clone carrying this TCR beta chain has more than one count but fewer than ten. CFSE-labeled responder cells (about 200,000) were plated with about 200,000 irradiated, violet-dye-labeled stimulator cells. Responder cells that were proliferating and CFSE-low, both CD3+CD4+ and CD3+CD8+, were sorted after the reaction. The source of the sample is a study of graft-versus-host responses after intestinal transplantation. As for the study in general: Recipients underwent multivisceral, liver-intestinal, or isolated intestinal transplants.

Assay used: immunoSEQ multiplex PCR; TCRdb lists only in-frame clones, some missing. Found here are nearly 25,000 clones, around 40% of them singletons; the top ten hold about 0.66%. Study-level findings and limits: Ileal or blood samples showed some GvH clones first, and such clones were also found in recipient marrow.

V gave up 6 bases and J gave up 4 bases, with 14 bases separating them. The CDR3 length is 14 residues. CDR1 MNHEY and CDR2 SMNVEV come from the germline V gene (reference sequence). Sequenced here: alloreactive CD4+ T cells from a mixed lymphocyte reaction culture, sampled before intestinal transplant. Subset reported: CFSE-low proliferating T cells sorted from roughly 6-day pre-transplant mixed lymphocyte reaction (GvH or HvG direction). This sequence originates from a human patient who received an intestinal transplant. This chain links TRBV27 with TRBJ2-3; no clear D. CDR3 sequence (DNA): TGTGCCAGCAGGCGTGCGCGCGTCTCAGATACGCAGTATTTT. Protein sequence: CASRRARVSDTQYF.